This TCR beta chain was sequenced in a study of beta chain features in type 1 diabetes listed by TCRdb under 2018. In terms of the full investigation: Mean age, gender distribution, total cell number and subset yield were not different between patients and healthy donors. Regulatory and stem cell-like memory subsets were isolated from only 8 patients and roughly 8 healthy donors, whereas naive and central memory subsets came from all 30 or so donors. In the study, TCRB repertoires of sorted circulating CD4+ T cell subsets from recently diagnosed type 1 diabetes patients were compared with those of matched healthy donors. A total of roughly 99 million sorted cells were examined across all samples, and the number of cells per subset was strongly correlated with RNA yield. Study-level results and caveats: PCR might favor shorter templates, but patient and control samples were amplified and corrected together, so any skew would affect both groups equally. Fewer insertions and more nucleotide deletions at VDJ recombination sites were observed in patients with type 1 diabetes, implying thymic rearrangement abnormalities. Because cDNA rather than genomic DNA was sequenced, highly expressing activated cells could have been over-represented, although no difference in activation and CD3 levels was found between groups. HLA sub-analyses involved small numbers of individuals, so any influence of HLA type on TCRB rearrangement remained unresolved. Type 1 diabetes patients showed a moderate but significant shortening of TCRB CDR3 length in all four CD4+ subsets. Naive, central memory and regulatory TCRB repertoires appeared to be more alike among patients than among healthy donors.

The entire isolated RNA was reverse transcribed using the High Capacity cDNA Reverse Transcription Kit, and thus expressed TCRB transcripts were sequenced. Naive, central memory and regulatory T cell samples underwent deep immunoSEQ sequencing, averaging around 3.6 million total reads per sample. After sorted cells were lysed in RLT buffer, RNA was extracted with DNase-treated RNeasy Micro or Mini kits, with the choice depending on cell number. To prevent cross-contamination, each cell subset was processed individually, whereas patient and healthy donor samples were processed jointly. The immunoSEQ multiplex PCR was used to amplify TCRB sequences from cDNA, yielding 87-bp fragments that span the CDR3 region. Amplicons were sequenced on the Illumina HiSeq platform. The paper's data handling went like this. Synthetic template baselines were used to correct PCR bias computationally, reads within Hamming distance 2 were collapsed, and singletons that could not be merged were discarded. Reads were aligned to IMGT to assign V, D and J genes, CDR3 length, and insertions or deletions at six rearrangement sites. Within each subset, clonotype counts were normalized to sorted cell number, after which true diversity and Gini coefficients were computed with the tcR R package. Repertoire sharing was quantified using the overlap coefficient calculated on TCRB nucleotide sequences. As a proxy for the pre-selection repertoire, out-of-frame TCRB sequences from naive cells were analyzed. Drawn from immuneACCESS, this table holds only the in-frame rearrangements with V and J called that TCRdb kept. Clones are partly lost; checked studies trace under half to an unresolved V gene and leave the rest unexplained. V and J calls and clone size are as listed in that table; D and trimming were resolved from the DNA. In all, the sample holds 230,000 or so clones, and more than 15% of those were seen once. Approximately 0.087% of the sample lies in the top ten.

This clone was recorded a few times. Its target antigen remains unknown. No much larger clone is present one base from it, and per-base qualities are unavailable. From each donor, a single peripheral blood sample of about 120 mL on average was drawn into heparinised tubes. A BD FACSAria II and a panel including CD45RO, CCR7, CD25, CD127, CD95 and CD27 were used to sort naive, central memory, regulatory and stem cell-like memory CD4+ T cells. Purity was above 95% for every sorted population. Right away, PBMCs were isolated by Lymphoprep density gradient centrifugation and were stained directly, with no culture step. So that batch effects would be minimized, each experiment stained and sorted samples in pairs, pairing one healthy donor with one patient. CDR1 MGHDK and CDR2 SYGVNS are derived from the germline V gene. V drops 3 bases and J drops 0 bases, leaving 12 bases in between. Inclusive of the bounding cysteine and phenylalanine, the CDR3 is 16 residues long. Left in the record is the CDR3 DNA by itself, 48 bases read in frame from the first base.

Specimen: naive CD4+ T cells from blood. The sample's cell subset or site label, in plain terms: true naive CD4+ T cells. Recombination joined TRBV25-1 with TRBJ2-1; TRBD2 might be the D gene, on 6 matching bases. This sequence was found in a man aged 25 to 40 with type 1 diabetes. In nucleotides, the sequence is TGTGCCAGCAGTGAGTCCGGGAGAGGCTCCTACAATGAGCAGTTCTTC. It specifies CASSESGRGSYNEQFF.